This T cell receptor beta chain originates from a study of vaccination effects on CD4 cells after COVID-19. In the study overall: The study obtained samples from a couple of convalescent patients 16 days and one week before vaccination.

A note on this clone: Its antigen is still unknown.

Measured with immunoSEQ multiplex PCR; TCRdb has only the in-frame clones, and not every one. The sample records about 26,000 clones, approximately 78% being singletons. Germline V gives CDR1 SEHNR, CDR2 FQNEAQ (reference sequence). The trim removed 4 bases at V and 1 base at J, leaving 2 bases unmatched. The CDR3 extends over 15 amino acids. ViraFEST used viral peptide pools to expand antigen-specific CD4+ T cells before sequencing. Culture lasted about ten days before CD4+ T cell isolation. From March to December 2020, the person had a SARS-CoV-2 infection that was confirmed by PCR. Sequencing was performed on CD4+ T cells from PBMCs cultured with HCoV-NL63 spike peptides, taken before COVID-19 vaccination. The chain links TRBV7-9 to TRBJ2-1; 9 bases are a match to TRBD2. The receptor was isolated from a human donor who had a prior SARS-CoV-2 infection. In nucleotides, the CDR3 is TGTGCCAGCAGCTCCCTAGCGGGGTCCTACAATGAGCAGTTCTTC. This translates into CASSSLAGSYNEQFF.